What follows are 6 T cell receptor beta chains derived from one specimen sequenced in a study of cytotoxic CD8 clonotypes in ibrutinib-treated CLL. Profiled with immunoSEQ multiplex PCR; TCRdb holds only in-frame clones, not every one. This sample carries about 160,000 clones, 70% to 90% of them seen once, and the ten largest clones take around 2.7%. Material: PBMCs, obtained at disease progression, from a patient treated with ibrutinib. These receptors were collected from a human donor with chronic lymphocytic leukemia.

V gene TRBV30 combines with J gene TRBJ2-2; TRBD1 matches at 8 bases. Germline CDR1 is GTSNPN and CDR2 is SVGIG (reference sequence). The V segment lost 0 bases and the J segment 3 bases; nucleotides outside the gene matches: 9. The CDR3 runs to 17 residues. This CDR3 reads CAWSVSQGARYTGELFF. CDR3 DNA: TGTGCCTGGAGTGTCTCCCAGGGGGCGCGGTACACCGGGGAGCTGTTTTTT. Based on the CDR3 plus reference TRBV30 and TRBJ2-2, the full variable domain is SQTIHQWPATLVQPVGSPLSLECTVEGTSNPNLYWYRQAAGRGLQLLFYSVGIGQISSEVPQNLSASRPQDRQFILSSKKLLLSDSGFYLCAWSVSQGARYTGELFFGEGSRLTVL.

In this sample, this clone turned up once. The chain combines TRBV27 with TRBJ2-7; D is unclear. Germline V CDR1 and CDR2: MNHEY, SMNVEV (reference sequence). This CDR3 spans 18 amino acids. V was pared by 5 bases and J by 2 bases, with 25 bases between. CDR3 amino acids: CASSKQSQTPTLTYEQYF. The CDR3 nucleotides read TGTGCCAGCAGTAAACAAAGTCAGACTCCAACGCTAACCTACGAGCAGTACTTC.

This clone was seen once. The rearrangement links TRBV10-3 to TRBJ2-7, with D tentatively TRBD1 (5 bases). CDR1 is ENHRY, CDR2 SYGVKD, per germline. The CDR3 loop spans 14 amino acids. Trimming stripped 4 bases from V and 5 bases from J, with 15 bases between. Here the CDR3 reads CAISASGLVHEQYF. The CDR3 nucleotides are TGTGCCATCAGTGCCTCAGGGCTTGTCCACGAGCAGTACTTC.

The chain joins TRBV27 to TRBJ1-2; 7 bases fit TRBD1. The CDR3 has 15 residues. CDR1 is MNHEY and CDR2 is SMNVEV in the germline V gene (reference sequence). The ends lost 7 bases at V and 4 bases at J; junction bases unmatched: 12. CDR3 sequence: CASTSDRRSFYGYTF. The CDR3 DNA sequence: TGTGCCAGCACCTCGGACAGGCGATCTTTCTATGGCTACACCTTC.

This clone was found once. Germline and junction disagree at one end, which may indicate a read error. V is TRBV5-1 and J is TRBJ2-1; D gene unclear. Per germline, CDR1 SGHRS and CDR2 YFSETQ. This CDR3 is 13 amino acids long. The DNA of the CDR3 is TGCGCCAGCAGCTTTGACTCCCACAATGAGCAGTTCTTC. Protein product: CASSFDSHNEQFF.

This sequence joins TRBV19 and TRBJ2-1; 11 nucleotides agree with TRBD2. Germline values: CDR1 LNHDA, CDR2 SQIVND (reference sequence). The V segment lost 6 bases and the J segment 1 base; nucleotides outside the gene matches: 11. The CDR3 sequence is 18 residues long. The CDR3 region is CASSPLGTSGASYNEQFF. Here the CDR3 DNA reads TGTGCCAGTAGCCCCCTTGGGACTAGCGGAGCTTCCTACAATGAGCAGTTCTTC.